Below, 10 T cell receptor beta chains from the same sample are listed, as sequenced in a study of shared clonotypes between healthy human individuals (dated by TCRdb to about 2020). Libraries were constructed by the immunoSEQ multiplex PCR assay. TCRdb retrieved this table from immuneACCESS and kept in-frame rearrangements only. Not all clones are present; in checked studies, unresolved V genes account for under half, and no reason is known for the remainder. The sample table shows roughly 2.5 million clones, and around nine tenths are seen once. Of the sample, roughly 0.15% is held by the ten largest clones. Sequencing input: naive CD4+ T cells sorted from blood. The meaning of the sample's cell subset or site label: CD45RA+ positively selected. These receptor sequences come from a man between 18 and 29 years old in good health.

The rearrangement joins TRBV30 to TRBJ1-1; TRBD1 might be the D (6 bases). Trimming shortened V by 7 bases and J by 1 base, and 16 bases separated the two germline ends. This CDR3 has 14 amino acids. Per the germline V gene, CDR1 is GTSNPN and CDR2 is SVGIG (reference sequence). The CDR3 loop reads CASPRGGANTEAFF. In DNA form, the CDR3 reads TGTGCCTCTCCACGGGGGGGGGCGAACACTGAAGCTTTCTTT.

This rearrangement joins TRBV11-2 to TRBJ2-5; D is unclear. In germline, CDR1 is SGHAT, CDR2 FQNNGV. CDR3 length: 13 amino acids. V was trimmed by 4 bases and J by 7 bases, leaving 13 bases between them. CDR3 sequence (DNA): TGTGCCAGCAGCTCGCCCCCTTTAAGGACCCAGTACTTC. Residues: CASSSPPLRTQYF.

The chain joins TRBV7-8 to TRBJ2-1; D might be TRBD1 (5 bases). Germline CDR1 is SGHVS and CDR2 is FQNEAQ. This CDR3 region has 15 residues. V dropped 2 bases and J dropped 5 bases, with 13 bases sitting between them. This CDR3 reads CASSLSQGLDNEQFF. The CDR3 bases are TGTGCCAGCAGCTTATCGCAGGGATTGGACAATGAGCAGTTCTTC.

The chain uses TRBV30 and TRBJ1-6; D ambiguous. Looked up from germline, CDR1 is GTSNPN and CDR2 is SVGIG (reference sequence). With 0 bases removed from V and 9 bases from J, the gap between germline ends came to 12 bases. The CDR3 is 14 residues long. The CDR3 loop reads CAWSVGVRGSPLHF. The CDR3 region has the DNA TGTGCCTGGAGTGTAGGCGTCCGGGGTTCACCCCTCCACTTT.

The V and J genes are TRBV5-4 and TRBJ2-5; 9 nucleotides agree with TRBD2. The ends lost 1 base at V and 4 bases at J; junction bases unmatched: 8. Looked up from germline, CDR1 is SGHNT and CDR2 is YYREEE (reference sequence). This CDR3 spans 16 amino acids. Here the CDR3 reads CASSLIAGGPGETQYF. The CDR3 DNA reads as TGTGCCAGCAGCTTGATCGCGGGAGGGCCGGGAGAGACCCAGTACTTC. Using reference TRBV5-4 and TRBJ2-5 for the parts outside the CDR3, the full variable domain is ETGVTQSPTHLIKTRGQQVTLRCSSQSGHNTVSWYQQALGQGPQFIFQYYREEENGRGNFPPRFSGLQFPNYSSELNVNALELDDSALYLCASSLIAGGPGETQYFGPGTRLLVL.

This chain uses TRBV7-2 with TRBJ1-3; 9 nucleotides align to TRBD1. Trimming removed 5 bases from V and 4 bases from J; junction bases left unmatched: 9. CDR3 length: 16 residues. Germline V gives CDR1 SGHTA, CDR2 FQGNSA. Written as DNA, the CDR3 is TGTGCCAGCAGCCATACAGGGGGCGCCGGGGGAAACACCATATATTTT. Protein product: CASSHTGGAGGNTIYF.

This CDR3 reads CAAQDGSNSPLHF. Here the CDR3 DNA reads TGTGCCGCCCAGGATGGGTCTAATTCACCCCTCCACTTT. The chain recombines TRBV10-3 with TRBJ1-6, with D hard to call. The germline gives CDR1 ENHRY, CDR2 SYGVKD. The V end was cut by 11 bases, the J end by 6 bases, with 14 bases between. CDR3 length equals 13 residues.

The chain combines TRBV5-1 with TRBJ2-5; D tentatively reads TRBD1 or TRBD2 (5 bases each). V gave up 4 bases and J gave up 5 bases, with 18 bases separating them. Germline V gives CDR1 SGHRS, CDR2 YFSETQ. The CDR3 is 15 amino acids. The CDR3 protein is CASSPESRGRETQYF. Here the CDR3 DNA reads TGCGCCAGCAGCCCGGAAAGTCGGGGCAGGGAGACCCAGTACTTC.

This rearrangement joins TRBV18 to TRBJ2-4; 9 positions match TRBD1. From germline, CDR1 is KGHSH and CDR2 LQKENI. The V segment lost 5 bases and the J segment 1 base; nucleotides outside the gene matches: 18. This CDR3 spans 20 amino acids. CDR3 nucleotide sequence: TGTGCCAGCTCATCAATTAGGGACAGGGTAAGGGATCAGGCCAAAAACATTCAGTACTTC. Translating gives CASSSIRDRVRDQAKNIQYF.

CDR3 coding DNA: TGTGCCAGCAGCTTAACCCCCACTGGAAACACCATATATTTT. It encodes CASSLTPTGNTIYF. The chain carries TRBV11-3 and TRBJ1-3; unclear D gene. The V end lost 2 bases, the J end lost 2 bases, and 7 bases lay between the germline ends. CDR1 and CDR2 (germline): SGHNT, YENEEA. The CDR3 is made up of 14 amino acids. The full variable domain, completed using reference TRBV11-3 and TRBJ1-3, is EAGVVQSPRYKIIEKKQPVAFWCNPISGHNTLYWYLQNLGQGPELLIRYENEEAVDDSQLPKDRFSAERLKGVDSTLKIQPAELGDSAVYLCASSLTPTGNTIYFGEGSWLTVV.